Shown below are 17 T cell receptor beta chains from a single sample sequenced in a study of T cell responses to AZD1222 COVID-19 vaccine. This table comes from immunoSEQ multiplex PCR, and its TCRdb copy is limited to in-frame clones, with some not included. The sample yields about 98,000 clones, roughly 88% seen once. Sequences were derived from peripheral blood, sampled on day 0 of MenACWY control vaccination. These TCRs come from an adult in good health.

This clone occurred a few times. The chain employs TRBV5-5 and TRBJ1-1, with D possibly matching TRBD1 (6 bases). The CDR3 is made up of 14 amino acids. The germline V gene encodes CDR1 SGHKS and CDR2 YYEKEE (reference sequence). The V gene lost 2 bases and the J gene lost 4 bases, with 12 bases spanning the gap. The CDR3 sequence is CASSFGGAGTEAFF. For the CDR3, the DNA is TGTGCCAGCAGCTTCGGGGGGGCCGGCACTGAAGCTTTCTTT.

The chain links TRBV9 to TRBJ1-3; D is uncertain. Per germline, CDR1 SGDLS and CDR2 YYNGEE. The length of the CDR3 is 14 residues. With 0 bases removed from V and 9 bases from J, the gap between germline ends came to 13 bases. The CDR3 DNA reads TGTGCCAGCAGCGTAGGAAGTAGGGAGGGCACCATATATTTT. Its translation: CASSVGSREGTIYF.

CDR3 DNA: TGTGCCAGCAGCCCGACGACGGAATATAGCAATCAGCCCCAGCATTTT. Translation gives CASSPTTEYSNQPQHF. The chain joins TRBV16 to TRBJ1-5; D unresolved. Trimming left V 4 bases short and J 0 bases short, with 13 bases between. From germline, CDR1 is KGHSY and CDR2 FQNENV. This CDR3 region has 16 residues. Filled out from reference TRBV16 and TRBJ1-5, the complete variable domain reads GEEVAQTPKHLVRGEGQKAKLYCAPIKGHSYVFWYQQVLKNEFKFLISFQNENVFDETGMPKERFSAKCLPNSPCSLEIQATKLEDSAVYFCASSPTTEYSNQPQHFGDGTRLSIL.

The chain recombines TRBV6-5 with TRBJ2-1, with D maybe TRBD1 (6 bases). The CDR3 runs to 15 residues. Per germline, CDR1 MNHEY and CDR2 SVGAGI. V was clipped by 4 bases and J by 0 bases, with 10 bases between them. This CDR3 is CASSWDNLSYNEQFF. The CDR3 DNA reads TGTGCCAGCAGTTGGGACAATCTCTCCTACAATGAGCAGTTCTTC.

The genes are TRBV9 and TRBJ1-2; no definite D call. Germline-derived CDR1 and CDR2 are SGDLS and YYNGEE. This CDR3 spans 15 amino acids. V lost 3 bases, J lost 0 bases, and 12 bases lay in between. CDR3 bases: TGTGCCAGCAGCGCCACGGCCGGTTCTAACTATGGCTACACCTTC. The encoded protein is CASSATAGSNYGYTF.

This clone occurred once. J is TRBJ1-1 and V is TRBV11-2; D is ambiguous. V gave up 2 bases and J gave up 3 bases, with 16 bases separating them. Per the germline V gene, CDR1 is SGHAT and CDR2 is FQNNGV. This CDR3 region has 16 residues. Here the CDR3 reads CASSLIWSGGYTEAFF. As DNA, the CDR3 is TGTGCCAGCAGCTTAATTTGGAGCGGAGGGTACACTGAAGCTTTCTTT.

CDR3 amino acids: CASILTLQGRGRAFF. The DNA for the CDR3 is TGTGCCAGCATTTTAACCCTACAGGGGCGCGGGAGAGCTTTCTTT. The chain carries TRBV6-5 and TRBJ1-1; the match to TRBD1 covers 7 bases. The CDR3 sequence is 15 residues long. The ends lost 7 bases at V and 10 bases at J; junction bases unmatched: 18. The V gene's germline CDR1 is MNHEY and CDR2 SVGAGI.

The chain is built from TRBV5-6 and TRBJ1-1; D gene unclear. This CDR3 spans 13 amino acids. Trimming stripped 0 bases from V and 6 bases from J, with 9 bases between. CDR1 and CDR2 (germline): SGHDT, YYEEEE. In DNA form, the CDR3 reads TGTGCCAGCAGCTTGGTACAGTACGCTGAAGCTTTCTTT. Its translation is CASSLVQYAEAFF.

The chain combines TRBV5-1 with TRBJ2-3, with 9 nucleotides matching TRBD2. CDR3 size: 15 residues. Germline values: CDR1 SGHRS, CDR2 YFSETQ. The V segment lost 2 bases and the J segment 6 bases; nucleotides outside the gene matches: 7. DNA of the CDR3: TGCGCCAGCAGCTTCAGCGGGGGGTTTGAGGATACGCAGTATTTT. The encoded protein is CASSFSGGFEDTQYF.

This rearrangement joins TRBV30 to TRBJ1-1; TRBD1 is a possible D gene (6 bases). The CDR3 is 13 amino acids. With 3 bases removed from V and 7 bases from J, the gap between germline ends came to 15 bases. Germline V gene lookup returns CDR1 GTSNPN and CDR2 SVGIG (reference sequence). The CDR3 nucleotides are TGTGCCTGGAGCCTGGGGGGGGCGGGTGAAGCTTTCTTT. Amino acid sequence: CAWSLGGAGEAFF.

V and J are TRBV7-2 and TRBJ1-2; D remains ambiguous. Germline values: CDR1 SGHTA, CDR2 FQGNSA. CDR3 length: 13 amino acids. Trimming removed 1 base at V and 5 bases at J, with 8 bases between. CDR3 in amino acids: CASSLDQQYGYTF. The CDR3 DNA reads TGTGCCAGCAGCTTAGATCAGCAATATGGCTACACCTTC.

V gene TRBV6-4 combines with J gene TRBJ2-1; TRBD1 aligns across 7 bases. The trim removed 0 bases at V and 3 bases at J, leaving 2 bases unmatched. This CDR3 has 15 amino acids. Germline V gene data show CDR1 as MRHNA and CDR2 as SNTAGT. The CDR3 sequence: CASSDSAGGYNEQFF. DNA of the CDR3: TGTGCCAGCAGTGACTCGGCAGGGGGCTACAATGAGCAGTTCTTC.

This chain joins TRBV19 and TRBJ2-2, with a tentative D call TRBD2 (6 bases). V was shortened by 3 bases and J by 5 bases, with 16 bases between the two germline ends. The CDR3 contains 16 residues. Germline V gene lookup returns CDR1 LNHDA and CDR2 SQIVND (reference sequence). For the CDR3, the DNA is TGTGCCAGTAGTATGGGCTCAACTGGGGGGACCGGGGAGCTGTTTTTT. Translation: CASSMGSTGGTGELFF.

This chain uses TRBV19 with TRBJ1-5; TRBD1 matches 9 bases. CDR1 and CDR2 from the germline V gene are LNHDA and SQIVND (reference sequence). The V gene end was trimmed by 4 bases and the J gene end by 4 bases; junction bases not matched to a gene: 5. The CDR3 covers 15 residues. The CDR3 DNA follows: TGTGCCAGTAGTAACACCGGACAGGGGAATCAGCCCCAGCATTTT. Its translation is CASSNTGQGNQPQHF. The variable domain in full, with the rest retrieved from reference TRBV19 and TRBJ1-5, is DGGITQSPKYLFRKEGQNVTLSCEQNLNHDAMYWYRQDPGQGLRLIYYSQIVNDFQKGDIAEGYSVSREKKESFPLTVTSAQKNPTAFYLCASSNTGQGNQPQHFGDGTRLSIL.

The chain is built from TRBV6-2 or TRBV6-3 and TRBJ2-3; D uncertain. The CDR3 consists of 14 residues. The V end lost 4 bases, the J end lost 0 bases, and 8 bases lay between the germline ends. The germline V gene encodes CDR1 MNHEY and CDR2 SVGEGT. CDR3 loop: CASSFGHSTDTQYF. The CDR3 DNA is TGTGCCAGCAGTTTCGGGCACAGCACAGATACGCAGTATTTT.

The chain joins TRBV5-6 to TRBJ2-1; 7 nucleotides line up with TRBD1. V was pared by 1 base and J by 3 bases, with 1 base of the junction left unmatched. Germline assignment: CDR1 SGHDT and CDR2 YYEEEE. This CDR3 is 14 amino acids long. The CDR3 coding sequence is TGTGCCAGCAGCTTGCCAGGGGGCTACAATGAGCAGTTCTTC. Translated: CASSLPGGYNEQFF.

This clone occurred once. The gene calls are TRBV19 and TRBJ1-2; D is ambiguous. The CDR3 spans 14 residues. Germline values: CDR1 LNHDA, CDR2 SQIVND (reference sequence). V was shortened by 3 bases and J by 3 bases, with 11 bases between the two germline ends. For the CDR3, the DNA is TGTGCCAGTAGTATCCTGTGGGAAGACTATGGCTACACCTTC. It yields the protein CASSILWEDYGYTF.